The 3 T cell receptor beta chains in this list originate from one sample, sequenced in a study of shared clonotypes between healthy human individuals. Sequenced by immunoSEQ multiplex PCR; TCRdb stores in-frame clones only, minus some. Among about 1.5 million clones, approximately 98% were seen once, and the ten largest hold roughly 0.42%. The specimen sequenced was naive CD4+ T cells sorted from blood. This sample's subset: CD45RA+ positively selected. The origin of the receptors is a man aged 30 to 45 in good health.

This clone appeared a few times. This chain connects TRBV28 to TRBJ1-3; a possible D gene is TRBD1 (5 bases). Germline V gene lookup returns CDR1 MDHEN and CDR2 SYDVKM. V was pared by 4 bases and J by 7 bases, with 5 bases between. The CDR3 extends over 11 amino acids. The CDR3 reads CASSWGNTIYF. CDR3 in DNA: TGTGCCAGCAGTTGGGGGAACACCATATATTTT. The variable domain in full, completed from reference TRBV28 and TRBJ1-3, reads DVKVTQSSRYLVKRTGEKVFLECVQDMDHENMFWYRQDPGLGLRLIYFSYDVKMKEKGDIPEGYSVSREKKERFSLILESASTNQTSMYLCASSWGNTIYFGEGSWLTVV.

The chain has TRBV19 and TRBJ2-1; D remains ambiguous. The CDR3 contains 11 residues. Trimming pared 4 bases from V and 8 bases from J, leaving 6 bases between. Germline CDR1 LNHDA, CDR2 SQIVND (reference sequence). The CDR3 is CASSSLDEQFF. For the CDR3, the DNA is TGTGCCAGTAGTAGTTTGGATGAGCAGTTCTTC.

The CDR3 DNA sequence: TGTGCCAGCAGCCCGCGGGGCAATCAGCCCCAGCATTTT. This sequence encodes CASSPRGNQPQHF. The rearrangement uses TRBV7-9 and TRBJ1-5; the D is unclear. This CDR3 is built from 13 residues. Germline lookup yields CDR1 SEHNR and CDR2 FQNEAQ (reference sequence). V lost 5 bases and J lost 2, with 7 bases in between.